These T cell receptor beta chains were read from a single sample in a study of tumor-infiltrating lymphocytes in oesophageal squamous cell carcinoma. MiXCR was run by TCRdb on the PCR reads, yielding one entry per CDR3 protein. Found here are just under 20,000 distinct CDR3 sequences, under 45% of them singletons; the top ten hold roughly 21%. The sequenced sample was esophageal tumor tissue. The receptors derive from a male donor with esophageal squamous cell carcinoma. The CDR3 runs from the conserved cysteine through the conserved F or W. A D gene is named only where the DNA matches it firmly. Size tells how often a clone was seen (once, few, many) or the class of an expanded clone, and some rows leave it out.

abundance: -; j_gene: TRBJ2-5; v_gene: TRBV10-1; d_gene: -; CDR3aa: CASSEFIQETQYF; CDR3nt: TGCGCCAGCAGTGAGTTTATCCAAGAGACCCAGTACTTC
abundance: -; j_gene: TRBJ2-5; v_gene: TRBV18; d_gene: TRBD1; CDR3aa: CASSPLRDRGQETQYF; CDR3nt: TGTGCCAGCTCACCGCTCCGGGACAGGGGGCAAGAGACCCAGTACTTC
abundance: -; j_gene: TRBJ2-3; v_gene: TRBV11-2; d_gene: TRBD2; CDR3aa: CASSRRTSGTGLYTQYF; CDR3nt: TGTGCCAGCAGCCGCAGGACTAGCGGGACAGGGTTGTATACGCAGTATTTT
abundance: -; j_gene: TRBJ2-7; v_gene: TRBV5-5; d_gene: -; CDR3aa: CASSLEFTSSYEQYF; CDR3nt: TGTGCCAGCAGCTTGGAGTTTACCAGCTCCTACGAGCAGTACTTC
abundance: -; j_gene: TRBJ2-4; v_gene: TRBV27; d_gene: -; CDR3aa: CASSLGANTEAFF; CDR3nt: TGTGCCAGCAGCCTGGGGGCGAACACTGAAGCTTTCTTC
abundance: many; j_gene: TRBJ2-3; v_gene: TRBV24-1; d_gene: -; CDR3aa: CATSDLDSSIDTQYF; CDR3nt: TGTGCCACCAGTGATTTGGACTCAAGCATAGATACGCAGTATTTT
abundance: -; j_gene: TRBJ2-1; v_gene: TRBV12-3/TRBV12-4; d_gene: TRBD1; CDR3aa: CASSWTGGEQFF; CDR3nt: TGTGCCAGCAGTTGGACAGGGGGTGAGCAGTTCTTC
abundance: few; j_gene: TRBJ2-1; v_gene: TRBV7-2; d_gene: TRBD1; CDR3aa: CASSLYHRGDEQFF; CDR3nt: TGTGCCAGCAGCTTATATCACAGGGGTGATGAGCAGTTCTTC
abundance: medium-sized; j_gene: TRBJ2-5; v_gene: TRBV12-3/TRBV12-4; d_gene: TRBD1; CDR3aa: CASSSSGTGNQETQYF; CDR3nt: TGTGCCAGCAGTTCGTCCGGGACAGGGAACCAAGAGACCCAGTACTTC
abundance: few; j_gene: TRBJ2-7; v_gene: TRBV7-2; d_gene: TRBD1; CDR3aa: CASSESGQASYEQYF; CDR3nt: TGTGCCAGCAGCGAATCGGGACAGGCTTCCTACGAGCAGTACTTC
abundance: medium-sized; j_gene: TRBJ2-1; v_gene: TRBV7-3; d_gene: TRBD2; CDR3aa: CASSLRPSGGVGNEQFF; CDR3nt: TGTGCCAGCAGCTTAAGGCCTAGCGGGGGGGTGGGCAATGAGCAGTTCTTC
abundance: few; j_gene: TRBJ2-7; v_gene: TRBV7-3; d_gene: -; CDR3aa: CASSLTRTYEQYF; CDR3nt: TGTGCCAGCAGCTTAACCCGCACCTACGAGCAGTACTTC
abundance: many; j_gene: TRBJ2-5; v_gene: TRBV27; d_gene: TRBD2; CDR3aa: CASSLLTSGFQETQYF; CDR3nt: TGTGCCAGCAGTTTATTGACTAGCGGGTTTCAAGAGACCCAGTACTTC
abundance: -; j_gene: TRBJ2-7; v_gene: TRBV3-1; d_gene: -; CDR3aa: CASSPSGRRMFF; CDR3nt: TGTGCCAGCAGCCCGTCCGGACGGAGGATGTTCTTC
abundance: many; j_gene: TRBJ1-5; v_gene: TRBV12-3/TRBV12-4; d_gene: -; CDR3aa: CASSLVGGGNQPQHF; CDR3nt: TGTGCCAGCAGTTTAGTAGGGGGAGGCAATCAGCCCCAGCATTTT
abundance: once; j_gene: TRBJ2-7; v_gene: TRBV11-2; d_gene: -; CDR3aa: CASSLEVLYEQYF; CDR3nt: TGTGCCAGCAGCTTAGAGGTCCTCTACGAGCAGTACTTC
abundance: many; j_gene: TRBJ2-1; v_gene: TRBV12-3/TRBV12-4; d_gene: -; CDR3aa: CASSFGGTYEQFF; CDR3nt: TGTGCCAGCAGTTTTGGGGGGACCTACGAGCAGTTCTTC
abundance: many; j_gene: TRBJ2-7; v_gene: TRBV11-2; d_gene: -; CDR3aa: CASRLMGGSYEQYF; CDR3nt: TGTGCCAGCAGACTGATGGGGGGATCCTACGAGCAGTACTTC
abundance: -; j_gene: TRBJ2-3; v_gene: TRBV10-2; d_gene: TRBD1; CDR3aa: CASRTGASTDTQYF; CDR3nt: TGCGCCAGCAGGACAGGGGCTAGCACAGATACGCAGTATTTT
abundance: many; j_gene: TRBJ2-7; v_gene: TRBV28; d_gene: TRBD1; CDR3aa: CASSLYRTGAYEQYF; CDR3nt: TGTGCCAGCAGTTTATATCGGACAGGGGCCTACGAGCAGTACTTC
abundance: -; j_gene: TRBJ2-1; v_gene: TRBV7-2; d_gene: TRBD1; CDR3aa: CASSWTGGGSGVYNEQFF; CDR3nt: TGTGCCAGCAGCTGGACAGGGGGAGGAAGCGGGGTTTACAATGAGCAGTTCTTC
abundance: -; j_gene: TRBJ2-1; v_gene: TRBV3-1; d_gene: -; CDR3aa: CASSHLAAYNEQFF; CDR3nt: TGTGCCAGCAGCCACTTGGCGGCTTACAATGAGCAGTTCTTC
abundance: many; j_gene: TRBJ1-5; v_gene: TRBV28; d_gene: TRBD1; CDR3aa: CASSFSRGNSNQPQHF; CDR3nt: TGTGCCAGCAGTTTCAGCAGGGGGAATAGCAATCAGCCCCAGCATTTT
abundance: many; j_gene: TRBJ2-2; v_gene: TRBV11-2; d_gene: TRBD1; CDR3aa: CASSLLGQGARGELFF; CDR3nt: TGTGCCAGCAGCTTACTGGGACAGGGGGCGCGCGGGGAGCTGTTTTTT
abundance: -; j_gene: TRBJ2-1; v_gene: TRBV6-8; d_gene: -; CDR3aa: CASSRGAFNEQFF; CDR3nt: TGTGCCAGCAGTAGGGGGGCCTTCAATGAGCAGTTCTTC
abundance: few; j_gene: TRBJ2-3; v_gene: TRBV7-8; d_gene: -; CDR3aa: CASSLETSFRADTQYF; CDR3nt: TGTGCCAGCAGCTTGGAGACTAGTTTTCGGGCAGATACGCAGTATTTT
abundance: -; j_gene: TRBJ2-4; v_gene: TRBV7-9; d_gene: TRBD1; CDR3aa: CASRKTGGLPLHF; CDR3nt: TGTGCCAGCCGCAAAACAGGGGGTTTACCCCTCCACTTC
abundance: many; j_gene: TRBJ1-2; v_gene: TRBV6-1; d_gene: TRBD1; CDR3aa: CASTDRVAGYTF; CDR3nt: TGTGCCAGCACGGACAGGGTAGCTGGCTACACCTTC
abundance: -; j_gene: TRBJ2-7; v_gene: TRBV11-3; d_gene: -; CDR3aa: CASSPGRKSSSYEQYF; CDR3nt: TGTGCCAGCAGCCCGGGGCGCAAATCTTCCTCCTACGAGCAGTACTTC
abundance: -; j_gene: TRBJ2-3; v_gene: TRBV11-2; d_gene: -; CDR3aa: CASSLAGTDTQYF; CDR3nt: TGTGCCAGCAGCTTAGCTGGCACAGATACGCAGTATTTT
abundance: -; j_gene: TRBJ2-7; v_gene: TRBV19; d_gene: -; CDR3aa: CASSQDSFYNEQYF; CDR3nt: TGTGCCAGTAGCCAGGACTCGTTCTACAATGAGCAGTACTTC
abundance: few; j_gene: TRBJ1-2; v_gene: TRBV5-5; d_gene: TRBD1; CDR3aa: CASVSPRDRGAGGYTF; CDR3nt: TGTGCCAGCGTCTCCCCGAGGGACAGGGGGGCTGGTGGCTACACCTTC
abundance: -; j_gene: TRBJ2-5; v_gene: TRBV30; d_gene: -; CDR3aa: CAWSDWTVGPQETQYF; CDR3nt: TGTGCCTGGAGCGACTGGACAGTTGGGCCCCAAGAGACCCAGTACTTC
abundance: -; j_gene: TRBJ1-2; v_gene: TRBV7-9; d_gene: -; CDR3aa: CASSLEQLTGGYTF; CDR3nt: TGTGCCAGCAGCCTTGAGCAACTCACGGGGGGCTACACCTTC
abundance: many; j_gene: TRBJ2-3; v_gene: TRBV27; d_gene: TRBD2; CDR3aa: CASTPTSAITDTQYF; CDR3nt: TGTGCCAGCACCCCCACTAGCGCAATCACAGATACGCAGTATTTT
abundance: -; j_gene: TRBJ2-4; v_gene: TRBV6-1; d_gene: -; CDR3aa: CASSRVPLAKNIQYF; CDR3nt: TGTGCCAGCAGCCGGGTCCCTCTAGCCAAAAACATTCAGTACTTC
abundance: -; j_gene: TRBJ2-1; v_gene: TRBV30; d_gene: TRBD2; CDR3aa: CAWSIAGDEQFF; CDR3nt: TGTGCCTGGAGCATAGCGGGCGATGAGCAGTTCTTC
abundance: medium-sized; j_gene: TRBJ2-7; v_gene: TRBV6-1; d_gene: -; CDR3aa: CASSVYFYEQYF; CDR3nt: TGTGCCAGCAGTGTATACTTCTACGAGCAGTACTTC
abundance: many; j_gene: TRBJ1-1; v_gene: TRBV6-1; d_gene: -; CDR3aa: CASSKPQGNTEAFF; CDR3nt: TGTGCCAGCAGTAAGCCTCAGGGGAACACTGAAGCTTTCTTT
abundance: many; j_gene: TRBJ1-5; v_gene: TRBV19; d_gene: -; CDR3aa: CASSAWRQPQHF; CDR3nt: TGTGCCAGTAGCGCTTGGAGGCAGCCCCAGCATTTT
abundance: -; j_gene: TRBJ2-5; v_gene: TRBV11-3; d_gene: -; CDR3aa: CASSLGLRDGETQYF; CDR3nt: TGTGCCAGCAGCTTAGGATTGCGGGACGGAGAGACCCAGTACTTC
abundance: -; j_gene: TRBJ1-1; v_gene: TRBV12-5; d_gene: -; CDR3aa: CASGPSYTEAFF; CDR3nt: TGTGCTAGTGGTCCCTCGTACACTGAAGCTTTCTTT
abundance: few; j_gene: TRBJ1-6; v_gene: TRBV7-6; d_gene: -; CDR3aa: CASSPGDSPLHF; CDR3nt: TGTGCCAGCAGCCCCGGTGATTCACCCCTCCACTTC
abundance: -; j_gene: TRBJ1-4; v_gene: TRBV6-6; d_gene: -; CDR3aa: CASSLVGATNEKLFF; CDR3nt: TGTGCCAGCAGTCTTGTTGGGGCCACTAATGAAAAACTGTTTTTT
abundance: many; j_gene: TRBJ1-1; v_gene: TRBV28; d_gene: TRBD1; CDR3aa: CASIPQPGTGGTEAFF; CDR3nt: TGTGCCAGCATTCCCCAACCAGGGACAGGGGGCACTGAAGCTTTCTTT
abundance: once; j_gene: TRBJ2-1; v_gene: TRBV11-3; d_gene: -; CDR3aa: CASSPINYNEQFF; CDR3nt: TGTGCCAGCAGCCCTATCAATTACAATGAGCAGTTCTTC
abundance: few; j_gene: TRBJ2-7; v_gene: TRBV5-1; d_gene: -; CDR3aa: CASSPPGRTYEQYF; CDR3nt: TGCGCCAGCAGCCCCCCGGGACGGACCTACGAGCAGTACTTC
abundance: -; j_gene: TRBJ1-5; v_gene: TRBV2; d_gene: -; CDR3aa: CASSAQWQSNQPQHF; CDR3nt: TGTGCCAGCAGTGCTCAGTGGCAGAGCAATCAGCCCCAGCATTTT
abundance: many; j_gene: TRBJ2-1; v_gene: TRBV7-7; d_gene: -; CDR3aa: CASSPLPDRSVPNEQFF; CDR3nt: TGTGCTAGCAGCCCGCTCCCCGACAGGTCAGTACCCAATGAGCAGTTCTTC
abundance: -; j_gene: TRBJ2-5; v_gene: TRBV7-8; d_gene: -; CDR3aa: CASSFTGEETQYF; CDR3nt: TGTGCCAGCAGCTTCACGGGGGAAGAGACCCAGTACTTC
abundance: few; j_gene: TRBJ2-3; v_gene: TRBV24-1; d_gene: -; CDR3aa: CATSGGFSQYF; CDR3nt: TGTGCCACCAGTGGGGGATTTTCGCAGTATTTT
abundance: few; j_gene: TRBJ2-3; v_gene: TRBV11-2; d_gene: -; CDR3aa: CASSQASDTQYF; CDR3nt: TGTGCCAGCAGCCAAGCGTCAGATACGCAGTATTTT
abundance: few; j_gene: TRBJ2-7; v_gene: TRBV10-3; d_gene: TRBD1; CDR3aa: CAIRATGAYEQYF; CDR3nt: TGTGCCATCAGGGCGACAGGGGCCTACGAGCAGTACTTC
abundance: many; j_gene: TRBJ2-3; v_gene: TRBV7-9; d_gene: TRBD2; CDR3aa: CASSRTSGGTDTQYF; CDR3nt: TGTGCCAGCAGCAGGACTAGCGGGGGCACAGATACGCAGTATTTT
abundance: -; j_gene: TRBJ2-5; v_gene: TRBV28; d_gene: TRBD2; CDR3aa: CASSFSSSGQETQYF; CDR3nt: TGTGCCAGCAGTTTTTCATCTAGCGGGCAGGAGACCCAGTACTTC
abundance: many; j_gene: TRBJ2-5; v_gene: TRBV7-9; d_gene: TRBD2; CDR3aa: CASSLGRLAGGGEQYF; CDR3nt: TGTGCCAGCAGCTTAGGGCGACTAGCGGGAGGGGGTGAGCAGTACTTC
abundance: many; j_gene: TRBJ2-7; v_gene: TRBV19; d_gene: -; CDR3aa: CASSIVASSLYEQYF; CDR3nt: TGTGCCAGTAGTATAGTGGCCTCCTCCCTCTACGAGCAGTACTTC
abundance: -; j_gene: TRBJ2-5; v_gene: TRBV4-1; d_gene: -; CDR3aa: CASSQVWGYQETQYF; CDR3nt: TGCGCCAGCAGCCAAGTTTGGGGGTACCAAGAGACCCAGTACTTC